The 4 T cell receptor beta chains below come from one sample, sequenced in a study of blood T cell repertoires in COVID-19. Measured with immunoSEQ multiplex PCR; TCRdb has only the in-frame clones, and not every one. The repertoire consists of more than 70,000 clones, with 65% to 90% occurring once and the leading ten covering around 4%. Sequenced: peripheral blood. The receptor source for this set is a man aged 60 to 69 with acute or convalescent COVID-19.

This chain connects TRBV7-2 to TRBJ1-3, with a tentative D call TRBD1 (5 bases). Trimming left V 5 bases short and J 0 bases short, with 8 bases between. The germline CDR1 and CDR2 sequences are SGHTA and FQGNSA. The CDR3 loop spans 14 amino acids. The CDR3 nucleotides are TGTGCCAGCAGCACGGACAACTCTGGAAACACCATATATTTT. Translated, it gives CASSTDNSGNTIYF.

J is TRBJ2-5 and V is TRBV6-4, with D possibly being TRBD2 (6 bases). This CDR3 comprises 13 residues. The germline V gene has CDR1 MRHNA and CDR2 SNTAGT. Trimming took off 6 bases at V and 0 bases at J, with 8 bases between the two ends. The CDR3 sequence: CASSRDYQETQYF. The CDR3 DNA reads TGTGCCAGCAGCCGGGACTACCAAGAGACCCAGTACTTC.

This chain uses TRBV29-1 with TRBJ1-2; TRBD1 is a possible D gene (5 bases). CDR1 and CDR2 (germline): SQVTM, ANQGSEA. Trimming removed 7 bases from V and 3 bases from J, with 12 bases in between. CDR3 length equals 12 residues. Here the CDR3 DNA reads TGCAGCGCCTGGACACCCGACTATGGCTACACCTTC. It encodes CSAWTPDYGYTF.

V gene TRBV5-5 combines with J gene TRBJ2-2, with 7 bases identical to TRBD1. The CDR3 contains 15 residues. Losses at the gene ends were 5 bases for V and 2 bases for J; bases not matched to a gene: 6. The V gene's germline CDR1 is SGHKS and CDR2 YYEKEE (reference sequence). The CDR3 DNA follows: TGTGCCAGCAGTTCCGGGACAGTTAACACCGGGGAGCTGTTTTTT. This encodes CASSSGTVNTGELFF.